This is a list of T cell receptor beta chains from one sample in a study of control samples from healthy donors and cancer patients. Assay: immunoSEQ multiplex PCR; the TCRdb copy retains only in-frame clones and omits some. The sample lists 120,000 to 150,000 clones, 92% occurring once. Sequencing input: blood. These receptor sequences come from a man aged 30 to 39 in good health. The CDR3 runs from the conserved cysteine through the conserved F or W. D genes are given only for firm matches. Clone size appears in some rows only: once, few, many, or a class for an expanded clone.

J gene | V gene | clone size | CDR3 length | D gene | CDR3 DNA | CDR3 protein
TRBJ2-7 | TRBV28 | - | 11 | - | TGTGCCAGTACCAGGGTCGGCGAGCAGTACTTC | CASTRVGEQYF
TRBJ2-1 | TRBV6-2/TRBV6-3 | - | 12 | TRBD1 | TGTGCCAGCAGTTCTCAGGGGGATGAGCAGTTCTTC | CASSSQGDEQFF
TRBJ2-2 | TRBV7-9 | - | 14 | - | TGTGCCAGCAGGCCGGGCCTGGGGGCCGGGGAGCTGTTTTTT | CASRPGLGAGELFF
TRBJ1-4 | TRBV9 | - | 14 | - | TGTGCCAGCAGCGTAGGTAGCCGTAATGAAAAACTGTTTTTT | CASSVGSRNEKLFF
TRBJ2-4 | TRBV27 | - | 17 | - | TGTGCCAGCAGTTTAGGTTGGGGTATCGGGACCAAAAACATTCAGTACTTC | CASSLGWGIGTKNIQYF
TRBJ1-4 | TRBV9 | - | 14 | - | TGTGCCAGCAGTTCCGGACACCGAGTAGGAAAACTGTTTTTT | CASSSGHRVGKLFF
TRBJ1-1 | TRBV3-1/TRBV3-2 | - | 13 | - | TGTGCCAGCAGCCAAGGGGGTTTGGCTGAAGCTTTCTTT | CASSQGGLAEAFF
TRBJ2-2 | TRBV28 | - | 16 | - | TGTGCCAGCAGTTACCTCGGGGATTACCTCACCGGGGAGCTGTTTTTT | CASSYLGDYLTGELFF
TRBJ2-1 | TRBV9 | - | 15 | TRBD2 | TGTGCCAGCAGCGGCCTAGCGGGAGGGTTGAATGAGCAGTTCTTC | CASSGLAGGLNEQFF
TRBJ2-3 | TRBV28 | - | 17 | TRBD1 | TGTGCCAGCAGACAGGGGAACGCGGACACTTACTCAGATACGCAGTATTTT | CASRQGNADTYSDTQYF
TRBJ2-7 | TRBV21-1 | - | 16 | - | TGTGCCAGCAGCGCTTTAGGACTAGCGGGAAGACACGAGCAGTACTTC | CASSALGLAGRHEQYF
TRBJ1-3 | TRBV28 | - | 15 | - | TGTGCCAGCAGTTTACCAGGGTACTCTGGAAACACCATATATTTT | CASSLPGYSGNTIYF
TRBJ2-5 | TRBV9 | - | 15 | TRBD2 | TGTGCCAGCAGCGTCGGGGGAGGGCCATCAGAGACCCAGTACTTC | CASSVGGGPSETQYF
TRBJ2-7 | TRBV7-9 | once | 17 | TRBD1 | TGTGCCAGCAGCTTAGGCACGAGACAGGGGATTTCCTACGAGCAGTACTTC | CASSLGTRQGISYEQYF
TRBJ2-4 | TRBV23-1 | - | 19 | - | TGCGCCAGCAGTCAATCGGTCTTTCTGAGGGGAAAGAATAAAAACATTCAGTACTTC | CASSQSVFLRGKNKNIQYF
TRBJ1-4 | TRBV2 | - | 13 | TRBD1 | TGTGCCAGCAGCCGCGACAGGGGTGAAAAACTGTTTTTT | CASSRDRGEKLFF